The sequence of this T cell receptor (beta chain) was determined in a study of cytomegalovirus exposure and HLA in healthy donors. Points from the study as a whole: The majority of TCR sequences were rare, yet some public TCRs appeared in many donors. Later, an analysis found that TCR clusters from the first cohort tended to co-occur in the 120 or so validation repertoires. Cytomegalovirus status was reportedly diagnosed by the classifier with high sensitivity and specificity.

Using immunoSEQ multiplex PCR, the repertoire was profiled, and TCRdb retains in-frame clones only, with some absent. Of around 140,000 clones listed, 80% to 90% were seen once; the top ten hold 1.2%. As to this clone: No antigen is known for it.

The CDR3 contains 15 residues. It was the approximately 120-subject validation cohort, separate from the roughly 700-subject first cohort, to which the donors belonged. This receptor was taken from a woman aged 18-30 years in good health and CMV-seronegative. This chain connects TRBV12-2 to TRBJ2-7; the table names TRBD1, a call not compared with the DNA. TRBV12-2 is a pseudogene segment. The sequenced sample consisted of PBMCs. The CDR3 loop is CASRFVNNLAYEQYF. CDR3 sequence (DNA): TGTGCAAGTCGCTTCGTAAACAATCTCGCCTACGAGCAGTACTTC.